This entry features one TCR beta chain sequence. Per the original data handling: Amplified reference gene primers provided the basis for estimating nucleated cell counts. The data were produced by immunoSEQ multiplex PCR, yet TCRdb's version contains in-frame clones alone and is incomplete. V and J calls and clone size are copied from that table; D and trimming were computed from the DNA. The table includes almost 300,000 clones, under 90% detected once. V shed 2 bases and J 8 bases; nucleotides not matched to a gene: 10. The CDR3 extends over 15 amino acids. Germline CDR1 is SNHLY and CDR2 is FYNNEI. This entry comes from a study of blood T cell repertoires in COVID-19. Whole-study context: The analysed material was cDNA or gDNA that came from T cells, B-cell-depleted T cells, or PBMCs.

Seattle patient enrollment occurred during active infection, with longitudinal follow-up thereafter. The TCR was taken from a young woman with COVID-19, enrolled during active disease. Source material: peripheral blood. The genes are TRBV2 and TRBJ1-2; 8 bases agree with TRBD1. The chain's CDR3 is CASSEFWTGTSGYTF. The CDR3 DNA is TGTGCCAGCAGTGAATTCTGGACAGGGACCTCGGGCTACACCTTC. Based on the CDR3 plus reference TRBV2 and TRBJ1-2, the full variable domain is EPEVTQTPSHQVTQMGQEVILRCVPISNHLYFYWYRQILGQKVEFLVSFYNNEISEKSEIFDDQFSVERPDGSNFTLKIRSTKLEDSAMYFCASSEFWTGTSGYTFGSGTRLTVV.